These T cell receptor beta chains were read from a single sample in a study of T-cell memory formation after mild COVID-19. Each CDR3 protein gets one entry after TCRdb re-called the 5' RACE reads with MiXCR. The repertoire has 100,000 to 150,000 distinct CDR3 sequences, 17% of them found once; the top ten carry roughly 5.2%. The specimen was PBMCs or a T cell subset sorted from them (not recorded which). These receptors were collected from a man aged 18 to 30 who had mild COVID-19 (a few samples of this study predate the infection). Cell type and time point are not known. Both conserved end residues are part of each CDR3. Fields, in order: J gene, D gene, clone size, V gene, CDR3 length, CDR3 DNA, CDR3 protein. The D gene is left open where the match is weak. For some rows the clone size is stated as once, few or many, or as a class when expanded; others skip it.

TRBJ2-3,.,many,TRBV5-4,14,TGTGCCAGCAGCCCAATCGGGGGCACAGATACGCAGTATTTT,CASSPIGGTDTQYF
TRBJ2-1,TRBD2,.,TRBV6-6,15,TGTGCCAGCAGCCGGACTAGCGGGGAGGTTAATGAGCAGTTCTTC,CASSRTSGEVNEQFF
TRBJ2-2,.,few,TRBV10-3,14,TGTGCCGCCCAAACTAGCCAACACACCGGGGAGCTGTTTTTT,CAAQTSQHTGELFF
TRBJ2-5,.,few,TRBV7-2,13,TGTGCCAGCAGCTTTTTCCCCACAGAGACCCAGTACTTC,CASSFFPTETQYF
TRBJ2-1,.,.,TRBV24-1,13,TGTGCCACCAGTGATGCTAGGTTACGTGAGCAGTTCTTC,CATSDARLREQFF
TRBJ2-1,TRBD2,.,TRBV7-2,13,TGTGCCAGCAGCTTACGGGGGGGCAATGAGCAGTTCTTC,CASSLRGGNEQFF
TRBJ1-5,TRBD1,few,TRBV25-1,14,TGTGCCAGCAGGGGGACAGGAGAATATCAGCCCCAGCATTTT,CASRGTGEYQPQHF
TRBJ1-3,.,.,TRBV27,14,TGTGCCAGCAGTTCATTATCCTCTGGAAACACCATATATTTT,CASSSLSSGNTIYF
TRBJ2-3,.,few,TRBV6-6,14,TGTGCCAGCAGGAAATCAAGGGCCACAGATACGCAGTATTTT,CASRKSRATDTQYF
TRBJ1-2,.,.,TRBV19,16,TGTGCCAGTACCTTCCTGGGGAGTCAGCCGTCCCGTGGCTACACCTTC,CASTFLGSQPSRGYTF